A selection of T cell receptor beta chains follows, all from one sample in a study of shared clonotypes between healthy human individuals. The method was immunoSEQ multiplex PCR; TCRdb's version includes in-frame clones alone and lacks a portion of them. The top ten clones hold 0.55% to 0.7% of a sample with 950,000 to 1,100,000 clones, approximately 80% of them seen once. Sequenced: memory CD4+ T cells from PBMCs. Receptor source: a man younger than 35 in good health. Some clones in this sample may be carry-over from other donors' samples. Each CDR3 is given with its conserved first and last residue. Fields, in order: CDR3 protein, CDR3 DNA, clone size, D gene, V gene, J gene. D genes are given only for firm matches. Only part of the rows carry a size: once, few, many, or a class if the clone is expanded.

CASLNTNGPPFF,TGTGCCAGCCTGAACACGAACGGGCCGCCTTTCTTC,-,-,TRBV6-5,TRBJ2-1
CASRPPLAGGPADTQYF,TGTGCCAGCAGGCCCCCCCTAGCGGGAGGGCCGGCAGATACGCAGTATTTT,-,TRBD2,TRBV2,TRBJ2-3
CASSLHGIRLTDTQYF,TGTGCCAGCTCCCTTCACGGGATTCGGCTAACAGATACGCAGTATTTT,-,-,TRBV27,TRBJ2-3
CASSLFTTGLDYGYTF,TGCGCCAGCAGCCTATTTACGACAGGGTTGGACTATGGCTACACCTTC,-,TRBD1,TRBV5-1,TRBJ1-2
CASSLDVTTNEKLFF,TGCGCCAGCAGCTTGGACGTTACAACTAATGAAAAACTGTTTTTT,-,-,TRBV5-1,TRBJ1-4
CASREGSGELFF,TGTGCCAGCAGGGAAGGCAGCGGGGAGCTGTTTTTT,few,-,TRBV28,TRBJ2-2
CASMISSYNEQFF,TGTGCCAGCATGATTAGCTCCTACAATGAGCAGTTCTTC,-,-,TRBV6-1,TRBJ2-1
CASSGGQGGTEAFF,TGCGCCAGCAGCGGCGGACAGGGGGGCACTGAAGCTTTCTTT,-,TRBD1,TRBV5-1,TRBJ1-1
CSAALNTEAFF,TGCAGTGCGGCCTTGAACACTGAAGCTTTCTTT,few,-,TRBV20-1,TRBJ1-1
CASTQGQIYGYTF,TGTGCCAGCACCCAGGGACAGATCTATGGCTACACCTTC,-,TRBD1,TRBV28,TRBJ1-2
CASSLYSPSGLQGETQYF,TGTGCCAGCAGCTTATACTCTCCTAGCGGGCTCCAGGGGGAGACCCAGTACTTC,-,TRBD2,TRBV7-2,TRBJ2-5
CASSPRAPQETQYF,TGCGCCAGCAGCCCCCGCGCGCCCCAAGAGACCCAGTACTTC,-,-,TRBV5-1,TRBJ2-5
CASSFSGQLYGYTF,TGTGCCAGCAGTTTTTCGGGACAGCTCTATGGCTACACCTTC,-,TRBD1,TRBV28,TRBJ1-2
CASSFPWDSQETQYF,TGTGCCAGCAGCTTCCCCTGGGACAGCCAAGAGACCCAGTACTTC,-,TRBD1,TRBV11-1,TRBJ2-5
CASSLSRQSYEQYF,TGCGCCAGCAGTTTGAGTAGACAGTCCTACGAGCAGTACTTC,-,-,TRBV5-1,TRBJ2-7
CASSFVGGRVNIQYF,TGTGCCAGCAGCTTCGTTGGGGGGCGTGTGAACATTCAGTACTTC,-,-,TRBV5-4,TRBJ2-4
CASSGRVQSYTEAFF,TGTGCCAGCAGTGGCCGGGTGCAAAGTTACACTGAAGCTTTCTTT,-,-,TRBV7-2,TRBJ1-1
CASSLAGTYSETQYF,TGTGCCAGCAGCTTAGCGGGAACTTACTCGGAGACCCAGTACTTC,-,-,TRBV7-7,TRBJ2-5
CASSSSGWLYGYTF,TGTGCCAGCAGTTCCAGTGGGTGGTTGTATGGCTACACCTTC,-,-,TRBV2,TRBJ1-2
CAISEKKSGGQETQYF,TGTGCCATCAGCGAGAAGAAGTCAGGCGGCCAAGAGACCCAGTACTTC,-,-,TRBV10-3,TRBJ2-5
CASSGGPSSFTDTQYF,TGTGCCAGCAGTGGGGGCCCCTCGAGTTTCACAGATACGCAGTATTTT,-,-,TRBV27,TRBJ2-3
CASSPRVVGEQFF,TGCGCCAGCAGCCCCCGGGTGGTAGGAGAGCAGTTCTTC,-,-,TRBV5-1,TRBJ2-1
CASSPRATNEKLFF,TGTGCCAGCAGCCCCAGGGCAACTAATGAAAAACTGTTTTTT,-,-,TRBV7-2,TRBJ1-4
CASSPTRADQETQYF,TGTGCCAGCAGTCCAACCCGAGCGGATCAAGAGACCCAGTACTTC,few,-,TRBV6-5,TRBJ2-5
CASSERGWSYGYTF,TGTGCCAGCAGTGAAAGGGGTTGGAGCTATGGCTACACCTTC,-,-,TRBV6-1,TRBJ1-2
CASSSERGSQFF,TGTGCCAGCTCATCCGAGCGGGGCAGCCAGTTCTTC,-,TRBD2,TRBV18,TRBJ2-1
CASSRPLGLGNTIYF,TGCGCCAGCAGCCGCCCCCTGGGGCTTGGAAACACCATATATTTT,-,-,TRBV4-3,TRBJ1-3
CASSTGLAVTYEQYF,TGTGCCAGTAGTACCGGACTAGCGGTTACCTACGAGCAGTACTTC,few,TRBD2,TRBV19,TRBJ2-7
CASSLRENTEAFF,TGTGCCAGCAGCCTTCGGGAGAACACTGAAGCTTTCTTT,once,-,TRBV7-8,TRBJ1-1
CASSPGQGLSYEQYF,TGCGCCAGCAGCCCCGGACAGGGGCTCTCCTACGAGCAGTACTTC,-,TRBD1,TRBV5-1,TRBJ2-7
CASSLHNQGNEQFF,TGTGCCAGCTCTCTACACAACCAGGGCAATGAGCAGTTCTTC,-,-,TRBV18,TRBJ2-1
CASSLWGQGLNEKLFF,TGTGCCAGCAGTTTATGGGGGCAGGGGTTGAATGAAAAACTGTTTTTT,-,-,TRBV28,TRBJ1-4
CSVDRDRVEAFF,TGCAGCGTCGACCGGGACAGGGTGGAAGCTTTCTTT,-,TRBD1,TRBV29-1,TRBJ1-1
CASSLGPAGDYSDTGELFF,TGCGCCAGCAGCCTGGGTCCCGCAGGGGATTATTCCGACACCGGGGAGCTGTTTTTT,-,-,TRBV4-1,TRBJ2-2
CATLSDRGDQANYGYTF,TGTGCCACCCTATCAGACAGGGGGGACCAAGCTAACTATGGCTACACCTTC,-,TRBD1,TRBV10-3,TRBJ1-2
CASSYILGGYGYTF,TGTGCCAGCAGTTATATTTTGGGAGGATATGGCTACACCTTC,-,-,TRBV6-6,TRBJ1-2
CASSPAGQTVYGYTF,TGTGCCAGCAGCCCGGCGGGACAAACAGTCTATGGCTACACCTTC,-,-,TRBV7-2,TRBJ1-2
CASGGGATNTGELFF,TGTGCCAGCGGCGGAGGGGCTACGAACACCGGGGAGCTGTTTTTT,-,-,TRBV28,TRBJ2-2
CASSNRLAGGDNEQFF,TGTGCCAGCAGTAACCGACTAGCGGGGGGGGACAATGAGCAGTTCTTC,-,TRBD2,TRBV28,TRBJ2-1
CASSNPGLAGGKDTGELFF,TGCGCCAGCAGCAATCCGGGACTAGCGGGAGGGAAGGACACCGGGGAGCTGTTTTTT,-,TRBD2,TRBV5-1,TRBJ2-2
CASSAGTSGRGETQYF,TGCGCCAGCAGCGCCGGGACTAGCGGGAGGGGGGAGACCCAGTACTTC,-,TRBD2,TRBV5-1,TRBJ2-5
CASSLNPGVNEQFF,TGTGCCAGCAGCTTAAATCCGGGTGTCAATGAGCAGTTCTTC,-,-,TRBV7-3,TRBJ2-1
CASSQDRNQPQHF,TGTGCCAGCAGCCAAGACAGGAATCAGCCCCAGCATTTT,-,-,TRBV7-8,TRBJ1-5
CASSYSGRESGYTF,TGTGCCAGCAGTTACTCGGGCAGGGAAAGTGGCTACACCTTC,-,-,TRBV6-6,TRBJ1-2
CASSSPRGGGSETQYF,TGTGCCAGCAGCTCCCCAAGGGGGGGCGGGAGTGAGACCCAGTACTTC,few,-,TRBV7-2,TRBJ2-5
CASSLDAGEETQYF,TGTGCCAGCAGCTTAGATGCAGGGGAAGAGACCCAGTACTTC,-,-,TRBV7-2,TRBJ2-5
CASSLPGTVMNTEAFF,TGTGCCAGCAGCTTACCCGGGACAGTCATGAACACTGAAGCTTTCTTT,-,TRBD1,TRBV7-2,TRBJ1-1
CASSLSGQETQYF,TGCGCCAGCAGCTTGAGCGGCCAAGAGACCCAGTACTTC,-,-,TRBV5-1,TRBJ2-5
CASSLWRESTDTQYF,TGTGCCAGCAGCTTGTGGCGGGAGAGCACAGATACGCAGTATTTT,-,TRBD2,TRBV5-6,TRBJ2-3
CASSAHGTNYGYTF,TGTGCCAGCAGTGCCCACGGCACTAACTATGGCTACACCTTC,-,-,TRBV27,TRBJ1-2
CASSPDGDEQYF,TGTGCCAGCAGCCCGGACGGGGACGAGCAGTACTTC,few,-,TRBV6-6,TRBJ2-7
CASSTVGNSNQPQHF,TGTGCCAGCAGCACCGTAGGGAATAGCAATCAGCCCCAGCATTTT,-,-,TRBV7-2,TRBJ1-5
CASSLGGTRYGYTF,TGTGCCAGCAGTTTAGGCGGTACTCGCTATGGCTACACCTTC,many,-,TRBV28,TRBJ1-2
CASSLDAQQNEKLFF,TGTGCCAGCAGCTTAGATGCGCAGCAGAATGAAAAACTGTTTTTT,-,-,TRBV5-5,TRBJ1-4
CASSQAPTSGSADTQYF,TGCGCCAGCAGCCAGGCCCCGACTAGCGGGAGTGCAGATACGCAGTATTTT,-,TRBD2,TRBV4-3,TRBJ2-3